This T cell receptor (beta chain) was retrieved from a study of technical replicates of blood from a handful of donors. Sequencing was performed with immunoSEQ multiplex PCR; in TCRdb, only in-frame clones are kept and a portion is missing. The sample has about 97,000 clones, 96% seen once. The CDR3 has 16 amino acids. CDR1 is ENHRY, CDR2 SYGVKD, per germline. Trimming took 4 bases from V and 3 from J; bases not matched to a gene: 10. The sequence came from a human donor in good health. The sample comprised T cells isolated from PBMCs. This sequence joins TRBV10-3 and TRBJ2-7, with TRBD1 matching over 9 bases. CDR3 sequence: CAISANNRGLNYEQYF. CDR3 DNA: TGTGCCATCAGTGCCAACAACAGGGGGCTTAACTACGAGCAGTACTTC.